The next 30 T cell receptor beta chains were all read from a single sample in a study of CD8 T cells in Susac syndrome. RNA was extracted with the RNeasy kit, and a quantity of about 0.45 to 1 ug was reverse transcribed using random hexamers. TCRdb re-derived calls from the immunoSEQ multiplex PCR reads in MiXCR, one entry per CDR3 protein. In the table there are approximately 100,000 distinct CDR3 sequences, 85% to 95% of which are singletons. The sample consisted of CD8+ T cells from PBMCs. The receptors shown here come from a human donor in good health.

CDR3 in amino acids: CASSHRARASGSTDTQYF. CDR3 bases: TGCGCCAGCAGCCATCGCGCACGGGCTAGCGGTTCCACAGATACGCAGTATTTT. V gene TRBV4-1 combines with J gene TRBJ2-3; 7 nucleotides line up with TRBD2. V lost 3 bases, J lost 2 bases, and 14 bases stayed unmatched. CDR3 length equals 18 residues. Germline lookup yields CDR1 MGHRA and CDR2 YSYEKL.

The sample holds one count of this clonotype. The gene calls are TRBV14 and TRBJ1-1, with D hard to call. The germline V gene has CDR1 SGHDN and CDR2 FVKESK. V was shortened by 2 bases and J by 6 bases, with 10 bases between the two germline ends. The CDR3 consists of 13 residues. CDR3 amino acids: CASSQFGGAEAFF. As DNA, the CDR3 is TGTGCCAGCAGCCAATTTGGAGGAGCTGAAGCTTTCTTT.

The chain employs TRBV18 and TRBJ2-3, with a possible D match to TRBD1 (6 bases). V was cut by 3 bases and J by 4 bases, with 14 bases left in between. Germline V CDR1 and CDR2: KGHSH, LQKENI. CDR3 length equals 15 residues. The CDR3 nucleotides are TGTGCCAGCTCACCCCGAGTCCGGACAGCAGATACGCAGTATTTT. Protein product: CASSPRVRTADTQYF.

This chain joins TRBV29-1 and TRBJ2-5, with D perhaps TRBD1 (5 bases). V was cut by 8 bases and J by 1 base, with 17 bases left in between. Looked up from germline, CDR1 is SQVTM and CDR2 is ANQGSEA. The CDR3 has 14 amino acids. Written as DNA, the CDR3 is TGCAGCCTTGCATACAGGACGGGCCAAGAGACCCAGTACTTC. Translation: CSLAYRTGQETQYF.

The chain recombines TRBV14 with TRBJ2-1, with TRBD1 matching 9 bases. The V gene's germline CDR1 is SGHDN and CDR2 FVKESK. This CDR3 has 15 amino acids. After removal of 3 bases from V and 9 bases from J, the junction contained 9 bases not matched to a gene. As DNA, the CDR3 is TGTGCCAGCAGCCATTGGGGACAGGGTACCAGTGAGCAGTTCTTC. This encodes CASSHWGQGTSEQFF.

The J gene is TRBJ2-7, the V gene TRBV21-1; the D call in the table, TRBD1, was not verified against the DNA. TRBV21-1 is a pseudogene locus. There are 16 residues in the CDR3. The CDR3 loop is CASSNLPAQEGIEQYF. CDR3 nucleotides: TGTGCCAGCAGCAATCTCCCGGCACAGGAGGGGATCGAGCAGTACTTC.

This rearrangement joins TRBV7-3 to TRBJ1-6, with D maybe TRBD1 (6 bases). CDR3 size: 14 residues. The V and J ends lost 4 bases and 7 bases respectively, with 11 bases between them. Germline V gives CDR1 SGHTA, CDR2 FQGTGA. This chain's CDR3 is CASSSQGPNSPLHF. Here the CDR3 DNA reads TGTGCCAGCAGCTCACAGGGTCCGAATTCACCCCTCCACTTT.

The J gene is TRBJ2-1, the V gene TRBV29-1, with 9 bases matching TRBD1. The J segment lost 5 bases and the V segment lost 7 bases, leaving 3 bases of the junction unmatched. The CDR3 is 12 residues long. Germline loops: CDR1 SQVTM, CDR2 ANQGSEA. This chain's CDR3 is CSARTGDNEQFF. In DNA, the CDR3 is TGCAGCGCCCGGACAGGGGACAATGAGCAGTTCTTC.

The chain has TRBV10-3 and TRBJ1-4; perhaps TRBD1 as D (6 bases). The germline V gene encodes CDR1 ENHRY and CDR2 SYGVKD. Trimming stripped 6 bases from V and 5 bases from J, with 16 bases between. The CDR3 covers 15 residues. CDR3 region: CAIRGAPGQNEKLFF. The CDR3 bases are TGTGCCATCAGGGGGGCGCCAGGTCAAAATGAAAAACTGTTTTTT.

This rearrangement joins TRBV3-1 to TRBJ1-3; D possibly corresponds to TRBD1 (6 bases). In germline, CDR1 is LGHDT, CDR2 YNNKEL (reference sequence). The CDR3 is 14 amino acids. The V and J ends lost 5 bases and 3 bases respectively, with 11 bases between them. For the CDR3, the DNA is TGTGCCAGCAGCGAAAGGGGGATTGGAAACACCATATATTTT. Encoded protein: CASSERGIGNTIYF.

This rearrangement joins TRBV5-5 to TRBJ2-2; D unclear. The CDR3 runs to 13 residues. Germline V gene sequence: CDR1 SGHKS, CDR2 YYEKEE (reference sequence). V was cut by 4 bases and J by 4 bases, with 8 bases left in between. The CDR3 protein is CASSPPGTGELFF. The CDR3 DNA reads as TGTGCCAGCAGCCCACCGGGCACCGGGGAGCTGTTTTTT.

V and J are TRBV6-5 and TRBJ1-1; D is undetermined. Trimming took 0 bases from V and 0 from J, leaving 5 bases between them. Germline V gives CDR1 MNHEY, CDR2 SVGAGI. There are 14 residues in the CDR3. The CDR3 is CASSYSPMNTEAFF. In DNA, the CDR3 is TGTGCCAGCAGTTACTCCCCAATGAACACTGAAGCTTTCTTT.

The J gene is TRBJ1-1, the V gene TRBV12-3 or TRBV12-4; TRBD1 matches at 11 bases. The CDR3 is 15 residues long. With V trimmed by 4 bases and J by 3 bases, 4 bases remained unmatched. CDR3 protein: CASSSGGQGDTEAFF. For the CDR3, the DNA is TGTGCCAGCAGTTCAGGGGGACAGGGGGACACTGAAGCTTTCTTT.

This chain joins TRBV6-6 and TRBJ2-3, with TRBD2 as a possible D gene (6 bases). Between the trimmed V and J ends, which lost 4 bases and 4 bases, there was a span of 18 bases. The germline V gene has CDR1 MNHNY and CDR2 SVGAGI (reference sequence). CDR3 size: 16 residues. The CDR3 DNA sequence: TGTGCCAGCAGTTCCCGCCTAGCCGGAGGGGCAGATACGCAGTATTTT. Translation: CASSSRLAGGADTQYF.

The chain is built from TRBV9 and TRBJ2-3; D is possibly TRBD2 (5 bases). The CDR3 has 13 amino acids. Germline values: CDR1 SGDLS, CDR2 YYNGEE. V was trimmed by 2 bases and J by 5 bases, leaving 9 bases between them. This CDR3 reads CASSVGLQDTQYF. CDR3 DNA sequence: TGTGCCAGCAGCGTCGGACTTCAAGATACGCAGTATTTT.

The rearrangement links TRBV18 to TRBJ2-1; D not resolved. The CDR3 length is 16 residues. Trimming removed 5 bases from V and 2 bases from J, with 16 bases in between. Germline CDR1 reads KGHSH; CDR2 reads LQKENI. CDR3 sequence (DNA): TGTGCCAGCTCATACTCCGCCGCAGCCGCCTACAATGAGCAGTTCTTC. This gives the protein CASSYSAAAAYNEQFF.

The gene calls are TRBV3-1 and TRBJ1-5; D is unresolved. Trimming pared 0 bases from V and 6 bases from J, leaving 9 bases between. CDR1 is LGHDT, CDR2 YNNKEL, per germline (reference sequence). This CDR3 is built from 14 residues. The CDR3 nucleotides read TGTGCCAGCAGCCAAGATCGCCGGTTTCAGCCCCAGCATTTT. Residues: CASSQDRRFQPQHF.

The chain uses TRBV5-5 and TRBJ2-6; D is ambiguous. The CDR3 is 15 residues long. Germline-derived CDR1 and CDR2 are SGHKS and YYEKEE (reference sequence). Deletions cut 5 bases from V and 1 base from J, with 10 bases between. DNA of the CDR3: TGTGCCAGCAGGGTGAGCACATCTGGGGCCAACGTCCTGACTTTC. Translated, it gives CASRVSTSGANVLTF.

The chain employs TRBV5-6 and TRBJ2-5; 10 bases are a match to TRBD2. The CDR3 covers 15 residues. The trim removed 1 base at V and 5 bases at J, leaving 5 bases unmatched. Germline V gene lookup returns CDR1 SGHDT and CDR2 YYEEEE. The CDR3 loop reads CASSLLAGGGETQYF. CDR3 nucleotides: TGTGCCAGCAGCTTGTTAGCGGGAGGCGGGGAGACCCAGTACTTC.

The V and J genes are TRBV9 and TRBJ2-1, with 7 positions matching TRBD2. V shed 4 bases and J 6 bases; nucleotides not matched to a gene: 7. CDR3 size: 14 residues. Germline V gives CDR1 SGDLS, CDR2 YYNGEE. The CDR3 is CASSLDWGGNEQFF. The CDR3 DNA follows: TGTGCCAGCAGCTTGGACTGGGGGGGCAATGAGCAGTTCTTC.

This sequence joins TRBV6-1 and TRBJ1-1, with D possibly matching TRBD1 (5 bases). This CDR3 spans 18 amino acids. CDR1 is MNHNS and CDR2 is SASEGT in the germline V gene. V was trimmed by 11 bases and J by 0 bases, leaving 28 bases between them. In DNA form, the CDR3 reads TGTGCCGCGAATCCATACAGGACCGAGTTTCAGTTGAACACTGAAGCTTTCTTT. Amino acids: CAANPYRTEFQLNTEAFF.

The CDR3 nucleotides are TGTGCCAGTAGTATCTACAGGGAGGTCGAGACCCAGTACTTC. As protein: CASSIYREVETQYF. This chain links TRBV19 with TRBJ2-5; D is tentatively TRBD1 or TRBD2 (6 bases each). This CDR3 has 14 amino acids. V was shortened by 3 bases and J by 5 bases, with 13 bases between the two germline ends. Germline assignment: CDR1 LNHDA and CDR2 SQIVND (reference sequence).

The chain is built from TRBV5-6 and TRBJ1-4; TRBD1 agrees at 7 bases. The ends lost 3 bases at V and 0 bases at J; junction bases unmatched: 5. CDR1 and CDR2 from the germline V gene are SGHDT and YYEEEE. This CDR3 contains 16 residues. The chain's CDR3 is CASSSGQEPTNEKLFF. DNA for the CDR3: TGTGCCAGCAGCTCCGGACAGGAACCAACTAATGAAAAACTGTTTTTT.

The gene calls are TRBV6-5 and TRBJ2-3; 11 bases are a match to TRBD2. This CDR3 is 15 amino acids long. Germline V lookup: CDR1 MNHEY, CDR2 SVGAGI. V shed 6 bases and J 6 bases; nucleotides not matched to a gene: 8. The chain's CDR3 is CASRLTLAGADTQYF. The CDR3 DNA reads as TGTGCCAGCAGGCTGACACTAGCGGGGGCCGATACGCAGTATTTT.

The rearrangement joins TRBV7-7 to TRBJ1-1; 7 positions match TRBD1. Germline assignment: CDR1 SSHAT and CDR2 FNYEAQ (reference sequence). Trimming cost V 5 bases and J 4 bases; bases outside gene matches: 4. This CDR3 comprises 13 residues. This chain's CDR3 is CASSLNRGTEAFF. CDR3 sequence (DNA): TGTGCCAGCAGCCTTAACAGGGGCACTGAAGCTTTCTTT.

The V call is TRBV3-1, the J call TRBJ2-1, with 9 positions matching TRBD1. This CDR3 is 14 amino acids long. CDR1 is LGHDT, CDR2 YNNKEL, per germline (reference sequence). After removal of 4 bases from V and 9 bases from J, the junction contained 7 bases not matched to a gene. The CDR3 DNA sequence: TGTGCCAGCAGCCGAGGACAGGGGCGGGGTGAGCAGTTCTTC. This sequence encodes CASSRGQGRGEQFF.

This sequence joins TRBV7-6 and TRBJ2-5; possible D gene TRBD2, 6 bases. Germline V gene lookup returns CDR1 SGHVS and CDR2 FNYEAQ. Trimming removed 2 bases at V and 5 bases at J, with 18 bases between. This CDR3 is built from 16 residues. Written as DNA, the CDR3 is TGTGCCAGCAGCTTAAGTAGGGCAGGGAGGTCGGAGACCCAGTACTTC. Translated, it gives CASSLSRAGRSETQYF.

V usage is TRBV12-3 or TRBV12-4 and J usage is TRBJ2-7; D uncertain. Trimming cost V 5 bases and J 4 bases, with 6 bases left between them. The CDR3 runs 11 residues. CDR3 residues: CASSQDYEQYF. CDR3 nucleotide sequence: TGTGCCAGCAGTCAAGATTACGAGCAGTACTTC.

The chain carries TRBV4-3 and TRBJ2-1, with TRBD2 matching 9 bases. The germline gives CDR1 LGHNA, CDR2 YSLEER. The CDR3 length is 14 residues. The V segment lost 4 bases and the J segment 5 bases; nucleotides outside the gene matches: 3. The chain's CDR3 is CASSPRLADNEQFF. The CDR3 nucleotides are TGCGCCAGCAGCCCGCGACTAGCGGACAATGAGCAGTTCTTC.

The chain combines TRBV29-1 with TRBJ1-3; D unclear. CDR1 and CDR2 from the germline V gene are SQVTM and ANQGSEA. V was trimmed by 7 bases and J by 4 bases, leaving 11 bases between them. This CDR3 is built from 12 residues. The CDR3 nucleotides read TGCAGCGCTAGGGAAACAGGAAACACCATATATTTT. Protein product: CSARETGNTIYF.